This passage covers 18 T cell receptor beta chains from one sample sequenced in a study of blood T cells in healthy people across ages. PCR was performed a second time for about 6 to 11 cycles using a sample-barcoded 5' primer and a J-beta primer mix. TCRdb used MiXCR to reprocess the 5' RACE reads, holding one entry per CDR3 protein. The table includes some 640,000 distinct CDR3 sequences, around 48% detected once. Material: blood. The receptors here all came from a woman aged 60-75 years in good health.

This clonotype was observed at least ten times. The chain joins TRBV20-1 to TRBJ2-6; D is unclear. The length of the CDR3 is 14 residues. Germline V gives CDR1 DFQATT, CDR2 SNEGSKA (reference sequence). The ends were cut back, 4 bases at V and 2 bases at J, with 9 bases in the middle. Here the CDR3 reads CSANPQAGANVLTF. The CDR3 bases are TGCAGTGCTAACCCCCAGGCTGGGGCCAACGTCCTGACTTTC.

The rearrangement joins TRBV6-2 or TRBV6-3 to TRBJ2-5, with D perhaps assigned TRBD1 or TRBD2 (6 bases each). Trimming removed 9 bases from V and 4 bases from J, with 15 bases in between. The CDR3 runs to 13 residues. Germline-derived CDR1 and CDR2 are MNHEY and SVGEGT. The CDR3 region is CASDPGGGETQYF. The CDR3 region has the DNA TGTGCCAGTGACCCTGGAGGGGGAGAGACCCAGTACTTC.

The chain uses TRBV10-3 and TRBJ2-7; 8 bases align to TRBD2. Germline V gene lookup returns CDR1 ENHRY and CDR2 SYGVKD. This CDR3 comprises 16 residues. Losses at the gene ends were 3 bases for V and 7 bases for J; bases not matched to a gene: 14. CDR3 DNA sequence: TGTGCCATCAGTGACCCTCAGCGGGAGCGGGGGAATGAGCAGTACTTC. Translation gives CAISDPQRERGNEQYF.

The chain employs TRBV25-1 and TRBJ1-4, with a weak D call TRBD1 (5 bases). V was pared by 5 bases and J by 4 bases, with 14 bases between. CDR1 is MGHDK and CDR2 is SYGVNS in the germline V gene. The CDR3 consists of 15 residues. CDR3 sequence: CASSPGGALNEKLFF. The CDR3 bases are TGTGCCAGCAGTCCGGGCGGGGCCCTTAATGAAAAACTGTTTTTT.

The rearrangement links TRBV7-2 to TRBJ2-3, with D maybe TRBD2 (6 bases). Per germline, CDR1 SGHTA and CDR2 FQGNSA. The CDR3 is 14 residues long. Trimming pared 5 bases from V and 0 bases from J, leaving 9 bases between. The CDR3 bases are TGTGCCAGCAGCGGACTAACAAGCACAGATACGCAGTATTTT. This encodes CASSGLTSTDTQYF.

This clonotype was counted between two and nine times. The CDR3 spells CASSLARNYGYTF. The CDR3 DNA follows: TGTGCCAGCAGTCTGGCTCGGAACTATGGCTACACCTTC. The rearrangement links TRBV7-9 to TRBJ1-2; the D is unclear. The V end was cut by 6 bases, the J end by 2 bases, with 10 bases between. The CDR3 extends over 13 amino acids. CDR1 SEHNR and CDR2 FQNEAQ come from the germline V gene (reference sequence).

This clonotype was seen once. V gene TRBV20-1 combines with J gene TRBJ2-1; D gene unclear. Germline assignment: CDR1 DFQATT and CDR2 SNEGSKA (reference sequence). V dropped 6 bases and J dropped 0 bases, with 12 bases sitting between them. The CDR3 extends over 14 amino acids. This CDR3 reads CSAVLRSSYNEQFF. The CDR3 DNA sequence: TGCAGTGCCGTACTTCGGAGCTCCTACAATGAGCAGTTCTTC.

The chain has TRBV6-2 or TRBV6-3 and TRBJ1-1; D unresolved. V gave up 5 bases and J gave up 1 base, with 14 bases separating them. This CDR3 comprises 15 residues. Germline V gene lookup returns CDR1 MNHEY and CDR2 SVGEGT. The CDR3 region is CASSLEKITNTEAFF. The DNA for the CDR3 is TGTGCCAGCAGTCTGGAGAAGATAACGAACACTGAAGCTTTCTTT.

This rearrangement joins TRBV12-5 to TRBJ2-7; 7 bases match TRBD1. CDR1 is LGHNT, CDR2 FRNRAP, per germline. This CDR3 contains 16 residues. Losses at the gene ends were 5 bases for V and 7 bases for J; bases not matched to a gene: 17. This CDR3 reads CASGSGQASSYNEQYF. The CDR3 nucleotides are TGTGCTAGTGGTAGCGGACAGGCCAGCTCCTACAATGAGCAGTACTTC. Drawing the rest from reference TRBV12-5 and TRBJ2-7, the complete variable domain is DARVTQTPRHKVTEMGQEVTMRCQPILGHNTVFWYRQTMMQGLELLAYFRNRAPLDDSGMPKDRFSAEMPDATLATLKIQPSEPRDSAVYFCASGSGQASSYNEQYFGPGTRLTVT.

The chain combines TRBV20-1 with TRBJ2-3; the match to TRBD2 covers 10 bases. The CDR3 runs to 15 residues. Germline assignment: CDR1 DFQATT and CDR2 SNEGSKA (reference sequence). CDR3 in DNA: TGCAGGCTAGCGGGAGATGGTTACGGCACAGATACGCAGTATTTT. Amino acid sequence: CRLAGDGYGTDTQYF.

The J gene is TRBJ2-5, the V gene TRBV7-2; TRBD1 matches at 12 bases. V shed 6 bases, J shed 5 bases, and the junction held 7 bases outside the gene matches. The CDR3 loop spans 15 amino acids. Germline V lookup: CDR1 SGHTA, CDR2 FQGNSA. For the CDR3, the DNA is TGTGCCAGCAGTAAAGGGACAGGGGGCAGGGAGACCCAGTACTTC. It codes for CASSKGTGGRETQYF.

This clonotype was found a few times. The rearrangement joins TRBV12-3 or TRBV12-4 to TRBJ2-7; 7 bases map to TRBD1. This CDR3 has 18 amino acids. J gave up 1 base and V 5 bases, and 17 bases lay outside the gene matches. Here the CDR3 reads CASSPGALIGTESYEQYF. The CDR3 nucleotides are TGTGCCAGCAGTCCAGGGGCACTTATCGGGACAGAGTCCTACGAGCAGTACTTC.

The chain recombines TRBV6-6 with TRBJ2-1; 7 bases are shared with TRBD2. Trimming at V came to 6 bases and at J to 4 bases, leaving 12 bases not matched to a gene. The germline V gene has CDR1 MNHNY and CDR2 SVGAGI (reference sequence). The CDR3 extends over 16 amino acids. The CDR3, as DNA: TGTGCCAGCAGATTGACCGGGACGGGGGGATACAATGAGCAGTTCTTC. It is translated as CASRLTGTGGYNEQFF.

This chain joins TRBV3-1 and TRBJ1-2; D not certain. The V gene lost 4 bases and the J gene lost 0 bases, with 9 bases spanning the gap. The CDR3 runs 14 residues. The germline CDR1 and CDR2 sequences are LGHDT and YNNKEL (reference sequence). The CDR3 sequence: CASSLRTANYGYTF. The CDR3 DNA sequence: TGTGCCAGCAGCCTACGGACGGCTAACTATGGCTACACCTTC. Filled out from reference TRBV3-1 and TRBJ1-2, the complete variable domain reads DTAVSQTPKYLVTQMGNDKSIKCEQNLGHDTMYWYKQDSKKFLKIMFSYNNKELIINETVPNRFSPKSPDKAHLNLHINSLELGDSAVYFCASSLRTANYGYTFGSGTRLTVV.

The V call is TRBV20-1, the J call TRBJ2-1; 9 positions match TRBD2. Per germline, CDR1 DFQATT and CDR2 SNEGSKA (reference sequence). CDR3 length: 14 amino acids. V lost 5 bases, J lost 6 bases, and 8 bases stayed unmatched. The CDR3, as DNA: TGCAGTGCTCGGCGGGAGGGCCCTGGCAATGAGCAGTTCTTC. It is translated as CSARREGPGNEQFF.

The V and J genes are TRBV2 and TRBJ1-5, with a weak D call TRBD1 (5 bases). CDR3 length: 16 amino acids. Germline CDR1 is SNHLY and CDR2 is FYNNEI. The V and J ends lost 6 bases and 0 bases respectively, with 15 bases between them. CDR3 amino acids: CASRDGTSNSNQPQHF. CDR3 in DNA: TGTGCCAGCAGAGATGGGACCTCTAATAGCAATCAGCCCCAGCATTTT. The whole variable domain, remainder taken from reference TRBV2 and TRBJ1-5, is EPEVTQTPSHQVTQMGQEVILRCVPISNHLYFYWYRQILGQKVEFLVSFYNNEISEKSEIFDDQFSVERPDGSNFTLKIRSTKLEDSAMYFCASRDGTSNSNQPQHFGDGTRLSIL.

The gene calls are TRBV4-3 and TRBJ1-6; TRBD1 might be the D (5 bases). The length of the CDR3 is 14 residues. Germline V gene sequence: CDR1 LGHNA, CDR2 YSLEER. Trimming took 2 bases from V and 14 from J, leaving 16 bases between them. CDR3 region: CASSQNVQGIALHF. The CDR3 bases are TGCGCCAGCAGCCAAAATGTCCAGGGCATAGCCCTCCACTTT.

Here the CDR3 reads CSASSPGQRELNEQFF. The CDR3 nucleotides read TGCAGTGCTAGTTCCCCGGGACAGAGAGAATTAAATGAGCAGTTCTTC. This sequence joins TRBV20-1 and TRBJ2-1; 7 nucleotides match TRBD1. Per the germline V gene, CDR1 is DFQATT and CDR2 is SNEGSKA (reference sequence). The CDR3 consists of 16 residues. J was trimmed by 7 bases and V by 3 bases; bases with no gene match: 15.